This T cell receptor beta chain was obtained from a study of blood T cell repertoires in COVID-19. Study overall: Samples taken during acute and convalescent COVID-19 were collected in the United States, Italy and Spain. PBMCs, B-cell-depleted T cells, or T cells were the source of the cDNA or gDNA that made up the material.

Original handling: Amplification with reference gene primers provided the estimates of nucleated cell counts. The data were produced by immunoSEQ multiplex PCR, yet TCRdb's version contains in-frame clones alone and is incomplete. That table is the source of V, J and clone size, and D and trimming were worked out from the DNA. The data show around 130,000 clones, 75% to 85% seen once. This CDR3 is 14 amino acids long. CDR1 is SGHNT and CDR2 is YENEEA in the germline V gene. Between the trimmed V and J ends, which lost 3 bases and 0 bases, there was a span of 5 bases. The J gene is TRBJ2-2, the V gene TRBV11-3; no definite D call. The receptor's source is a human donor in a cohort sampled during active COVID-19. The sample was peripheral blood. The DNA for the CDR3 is TGTGCCAGCAGCTTCACTACGAACACCGGGGAGCTGTTTTTT. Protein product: CASSFTTNTGELFF.